This T cell receptor (beta chain) is from a study of cytomegalovirus exposure and HLA in healthy donors. The study's findings and limits: There were reportedly fewer N-insertions in an Asian-associated ancestry cluster than the approximately 670-donor mean, in a later analysis. In vitro experiments confirmed that a few CMV-associated chains were specific for CMV antigens. TCR sequences were mostly rare, though some public TCRs occurred in many donors. It was reported that the classifier diagnosed cytomegalovirus status with high specificity and sensitivity in both the original and validation cohorts.

This CDR3 is built from 15 residues. V lost 0 bases and J lost 6, with 12 bases in between. From germline, CDR1 is MGHRA and CDR2 YSYEKL. Amplification used 60 Vbeta primers and 13 Jbeta primers. The method was immunoSEQ multiplex PCR; TCRdb's version includes in-frame clones alone and lacks a portion of them. The sample has around 78,000 clones; approximately 57% are singletons. Remarks on this clone: Antigen unknown.

V gene TRBV4-1 combines with J gene TRBJ2-1, with D possibly being TRBD1 (5 bases). The clonotype comes from a man aged 25 to 40 in good health and CMV-seropositive. The sample comprised PBMCs. CDR3 in amino acids: CASSQDGASFNEQFF. The DNA for the CDR3 is TGCGCCAGCAGCCAAGATGGGGCCAGTTTCAATGAGCAGTTCTTC.